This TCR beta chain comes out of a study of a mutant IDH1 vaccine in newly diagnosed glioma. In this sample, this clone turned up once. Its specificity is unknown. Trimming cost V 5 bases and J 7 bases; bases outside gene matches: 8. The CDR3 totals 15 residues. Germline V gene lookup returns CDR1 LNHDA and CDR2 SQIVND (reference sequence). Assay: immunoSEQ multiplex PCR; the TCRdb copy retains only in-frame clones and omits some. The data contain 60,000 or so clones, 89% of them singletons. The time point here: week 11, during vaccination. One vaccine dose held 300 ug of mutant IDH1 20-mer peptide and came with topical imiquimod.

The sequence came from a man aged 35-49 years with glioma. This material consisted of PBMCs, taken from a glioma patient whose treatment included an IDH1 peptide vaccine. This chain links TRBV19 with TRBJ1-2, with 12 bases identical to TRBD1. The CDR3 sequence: CASSVEGTGGRGYTF. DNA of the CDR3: TGTGCCAGTAGTGTCGAAGGGACAGGGGGCCGTGGCTACACCTTC.